Listed here are 21 T cell receptor beta chains from one sample, sequenced in a study of blood T cell repertoires in COVID-19 (TCRdb year 2020). Library method: the immunoSEQ multiplex PCR assay. This is the immuneACCESS table as TCRdb keeps it, with only in-frame sequences that have V and J called. A part of the clones is gone; compared with another copy, unresolved V genes explain less than half, and the rest is unexplained. Present in this sample are fewer than 180,000 clones, approximately 84% of which were seen just once. The ten largest make up under 2.5% of the sample. Sequencing was done on a sample of peripheral blood. These TCRs come from a man between 65 and 85 years old with acute or convalescent COVID-19.

The gene calls are TRBV28 and TRBJ1-2; tentative D call: TRBD1 (6 bases). CDR3 size: 13 residues. The germline V gene has CDR1 MDHEN and CDR2 SYDVKM. The V end lost 7 bases, the J end lost 4 bases, and 13 bases lay between the germline ends. CDR3 amino acids: CASISDSPYGYTF. CDR3 coding DNA: TGTGCCAGCATTTCGGACAGCCCCTATGGCTACACCTTC.

The chain combines TRBV3-1 (or the pseudogene TRBV3-2) with TRBJ2-5; possibly TRBD1 for D (5 bases). Deletions cut 4 bases from V and 2 bases from J, with 8 bases between. The CDR3 covers 13 residues. CDR1 is LGHDT and CDR2 is YNNKEL in the germline V gene (reference sequence). The CDR3 DNA follows: TGTGCCAGCAGCCCGACAGTACAAGAGACCCAGTACTTC. As protein: CASSPTVQETQYF.

The genes are TRBV6-9 and TRBJ1-1, with a tentative D call TRBD1 (5 bases). CDR3 size: 14 residues. The ends were cut back, 8 bases at V and 1 base at J, with 14 bases in the middle. Germline lookup yields CDR1 MNHGY and CDR2 SVAAGI. The CDR3 loop is CASSVDRKNTEAFF. The CDR3 region has the DNA TGTGCCAGCTCCGTCGACAGAAAGAACACTGAAGCTTTCTTT.

This chain connects TRBV11-2 to TRBJ2-7; the D gene is possibly TRBD2 (5 bases). The germline CDR1 and CDR2 sequences are SGHAT and FQNNGV. CDR3 length: 15 residues. V was shortened by 1 base and J by 2 bases, with 12 bases between the two germline ends. The CDR3 here is CASSLGRAGAYEQYF. DNA for the CDR3: TGTGCCAGCAGCTTAGGAAGGGCGGGCGCCTACGAGCAGTACTTC.

The CDR3 nucleotides are TGTGCCAGCAGCAACACCAGGTTAGACACCGGGGAGCTGTTTTTT. Translated: CASSNTRLDTGELFF. This sequence joins TRBV2 and TRBJ2-2; no definite D call. V lost 6 bases and J lost 3, with 14 bases in between. Germline V gene data show CDR1 as SNHLY and CDR2 as FYNNEI. The CDR3 runs to 15 residues.

This clone was detected once. V usage is TRBV5-1 and J usage is TRBJ1-4, with 7 positions matching TRBD1. Per germline, CDR1 SGHRS and CDR2 YFSETQ. This CDR3 comprises 14 residues. Unmatched junction bases numbered 6, after V lost 5 bases and J lost 5 bases. This chain's CDR3 is CASSPGTENEKLFF. In nucleotides, the CDR3 is TGCGCCAGCAGTCCAGGGACAGAAAATGAAAAACTGTTTTTT.

This chain links TRBV28 with TRBJ2-2, with D possibly being TRBD2 (6 bases). The CDR3 spans 15 residues. V lost 5 bases and J lost 9, with 19 bases in between. CDR1 is MDHEN and CDR2 is SYDVKM in the germline V gene. Here the CDR3 reads CASSHNRDFGRELFF. The CDR3 coding sequence is TGTGCCAGCAGTCATAATAGGGACTTCGGCCGGGAGCTGTTTTTT.

This chain links TRBV5-6 with TRBJ2-7, with 7 bases matching TRBD1. This CDR3 contains 15 residues. CDR1 and CDR2 (germline): SGHDT, YYEEEE. V shed 4 bases and J 5 bases; nucleotides not matched to a gene: 12. The CDR3 DNA follows: TGTGCCAGCAGCAGATCGACCGGGACAGTAGACGAGCAGTACTTC. Its protein is CASSRSTGTVDEQYF. Variable domain in full (rest from reference TRBV5-6 and TRBJ2-7): DAGVTQSPTHLIKTRGQQVTLRCSPKSGHDTVSWYQQALGQGPQFIFQYYEEEERQRGNFPDRFSGHQFPNYSSELNVNALLLGDSALYLCASSRSTGTVDEQYFGPGTRLTVT.

V is TRBV6-5 and J is TRBJ2-1, with D possibly being TRBD2 (5 bases). The CDR3 is 15 residues long. Germline lookup yields CDR1 MNHEY and CDR2 SVGAGI. Trimming cost V 7 bases and J 7 bases, with 20 bases left between them. CDR3 nucleotide sequence: TGTGCCAGCATTTCCACCCGGGATCGTGGTAATGAGCAGTTCTTC. Translated: CASISTRDRGNEQFF.

This clone showed up just once. This chain uses TRBV6-4 with TRBJ1-6; possibly TRBD1 for D (5 bases). CDR1 and CDR2 (germline): MRHNA, SNTAGT. V gave up 6 bases and J gave up 1 base, with 19 bases separating them. CDR3 size: 18 residues. This chain's CDR3 is CASRSWGGDKSYNSPLHF. The CDR3 nucleotides are TGTGCCAGCAGGTCCTGGGGGGGGGATAAATCCTATAATTCACCCCTCCACTTT.

The chain is built from TRBV28 and TRBJ2-2; D possibly corresponds to TRBD2 (6 bases). Germline values: CDR1 MDHEN, CDR2 SYDVKM. The germline V and J ends were trimmed by 6 bases and 5 bases, with 16 bases remaining between them. This CDR3 has 15 amino acids. CDR3 amino acids: CASRPPVGRTGELFF. The CDR3 nucleotides read TGTGCCAGCAGACCCCCGGTAGGGAGGACCGGGGAGCTGTTTTTT.

The chain couples TRBV9 to TRBJ2-3; TRBD2 might be the D (6 bases). The germline gives CDR1 SGDLS, CDR2 YYNGEE. Trimming cost V 0 bases and J 6 bases, with 14 bases left between them. The CDR3 has 15 residues. The CDR3 nucleotides are TGTGCCAGCAGCGTAGCTCCGGACCGGGGGGATACGCAGTATTTT. It is translated as CASSVAPDRGDTQYF.

The V gene is TRBV19, the J gene TRBJ2-6; possible D gene TRBD1, 6 bases. V lost 0 bases, J lost 4 bases, and 10 bases lay in between. Germline V gives CDR1 LNHDA, CDR2 SQIVND (reference sequence). This CDR3 spans 16 amino acids. The CDR3 DNA reads as TGTGCCAGTAGTATAGAGGCAGGGGCCGGGGCCAACGTCCTGACTTTC. Its protein is CASSIEAGAGANVLTF.

The chain employs TRBV29-1 and TRBJ1-1; TRBD1 matches 7 bases. CDR3 length: 13 amino acids. With V trimmed by 7 bases and J by 4 bases, 9 bases remained unmatched. Germline CDR1 SQVTM, CDR2 ANQGSEA. CDR3 region: CSAAGTEGTEAFF. In nucleotides, the CDR3 is TGCAGCGCTGCCGGGACAGAAGGCACTGAAGCTTTCTTT.

The rearrangement joins TRBV18 to TRBJ2-3, with 7 bases identical to TRBD1. V lost 6 bases to trimming and J lost 1 base; unmatched junction nucleotides: 4. There are 14 residues in the CDR3. Germline CDR1 and CDR2: KGHSH and LQKENI. The CDR3 coding sequence is TGTGCCAGCTCTACAGGGGCTGGCACAGATACGCAGTATTTT. Protein sequence: CASSTGAGTDTQYF.

This sequence joins TRBV6-5 and TRBJ2-5; 7 bases agree with TRBD1. Germline V gene sequence: CDR1 MNHEY, CDR2 SVGAGI. CDR3 length: 14 amino acids. V shed 10 bases, J shed 5 bases, and the junction held 13 bases outside the gene matches. The CDR3 nucleotides read TGTGCCACCCGACAGGGTTCCCCTTGGGAGACCCAGTACTTC. This codes for CATRQGSPWETQYF.

J is TRBJ2-1 and V is TRBV10-2; D remains ambiguous. V was clipped by 0 bases and J by 3 bases, with 12 bases between them. This CDR3 has 16 amino acids. Germline lookup yields CDR1 WSHSY and CDR2 SAAADI. The CDR3 DNA reads TGCGCCAGCAGTGAGTCTGCGAGATCTGACTACAATGAGCAGTTCTTC. Amino acid sequence: CASSESARSDYNEQFF.

The chain couples TRBV7-8 to TRBJ1-3; D gene uncertain. In germline, CDR1 is SGHVS, CDR2 FQNEAQ. CDR3 length equals 16 residues. The V end was cut by 1 base, the J end by 0 bases, with 10 bases between. This CDR3 reads CASSLGPGDSGNTIYF. The CDR3 DNA is TGTGCCAGCAGCTTAGGACCGGGAGACTCTGGAAACACCATATATTTT.

The gene calls are TRBV2 and TRBJ2-1; a weak D match, TRBD2 (5 bases). The germline gives CDR1 SNHLY, CDR2 FYNNEI. Trimming cost V 0 bases and J 12 bases, with 15 bases left between them. The CDR3 extends over 14 amino acids. The CDR3 nucleotides read TGTGCCAGCAGTGAAGCGCGGACGAGGGCTCGGCAGTTCTTC. Translation: CASSEARTRARQFF.

The rearrangement uses TRBV10-3 and TRBJ1-2; maybe TRBD1 (6 bases). V was cut by 2 bases and J by 8 bases, with 12 bases left in between. This CDR3 spans 13 amino acids. Germline CDR1 is ENHRY and CDR2 is SYGVKD. The CDR3 DNA reads TGTGCCATCAGTGAGACAGGGAATTCGGGCTACACCTTC. Amino acids: CAISETGNSGYTF.

The J gene is TRBJ2-3, the V gene TRBV13; 14 bases match TRBD2. The CDR3 extends over 18 amino acids. Losses at the gene ends were 2 bases for V and 7 bases for J; bases not matched to a gene: 11. CDR1 PRHDT and CDR2 FYEKMQ come from the germline V gene (reference sequence). CDR3 DNA sequence: TGTGCCAGCAGCTTAATCTCAGGGACTAGCGGGAGTTGGAATACGCAGTATTTT. It translates to CASSLISGTSGSWNTQYF.